Sequencing of this T cell receptor (beta chain) was carried out in a study of T cells in localized non-small cell lung cancer. Findings and caveats of the study: Appearing in adjacent lung were a median roughly 60 of the top 100 tumor clones. Without multi-region sequencing, intratumor heterogeneity could not be excluded. Compared with tumor, uninvolved adjacent lung displayed greater T cell clonality, ranking highest overall.

Libraries were prepared by immunoSEQ multiplex PCR; TCRdb keeps only in-frame clonotypes and omits some of them. The sample lists about 15,000 clones; about 90% were seen once. The ends lost 0 bases at V and 2 bases at J; junction bases unmatched: 5. Germline CDR1 and CDR2: SGDLS and YYNGEE. The CDR3 loop spans 16 amino acids. Points on this clone: Its antigen is not known.

The clonotype comes from a woman aged 35 to 70 with stage III lung adenocarcinoma. Source: peripheral blood mononuclear cells, taken before any cancer treatment. The V and J genes are TRBV9 and TRBJ2-3; 8 bases line up with TRBD2. CDR3 DNA: TGTGCCAGCAGCGTAGGGTTAGCGGGGTTCACAGATACGCAGTATTTT. As protein: CASSVGLAGFTDTQYF. The full variable domain, rest sourced from reference TRBV9 and TRBJ2-3, is DSGVTQTPKHLITATGQRVTLRCSPRSGDLSVYWYQQSLDQGLQFLIQYYNGEERAKGNILERFSAQQFPDLHSELNLSSLELGDSALYFCASSVGLAGFTDTQYFGPGTRLTVL.